The 3 T cell receptor beta chains below were found in one sample sequenced in a study of blood T cell repertoires in COVID-19. Clones were sequenced by immunoSEQ multiplex PCR, and TCRdb holds only the in-frame ones, with some missing. The sample carries about 59,000 clones, around 90% recorded once. Sample: peripheral blood. The receptors here all came from an elderly man with acute or convalescent COVID-19.

The chain joins TRBV4-2 to TRBJ1-5; 10 bases are shared with TRBD1. The CDR3 is 13 residues long. Germline CDR1 is LGHNA and CDR2 is YNFKEQ. The J segment lost 7 bases and the V segment lost 4 bases, leaving 1 base of the junction unmatched. CDR3 bases: TGTGCCAGCAGCCGGGGACAGGGGCAGCCCCAGCATTTT. It translates to CASSRGQGQPQHF.

The J gene is TRBJ1-6, the V gene TRBV27; D remains ambiguous. Germline V gene data show CDR1 as MNHEY and CDR2 as SMNVEV (reference sequence). This CDR3 is built from 13 residues. Trimming stripped 3 bases from V and 7 bases from J, with 7 bases between. The CDR3, as DNA: TGTGCCAGCAGTTTTGGGCACAATTCACCCCTCCACTTT. Its protein is CASSFGHNSPLHF.

For this clone: At the DNA level, this CDR3 is encoded by other sequences in the same sample as well. The chain uses TRBV20-1 and TRBJ2-7; 7 bases match TRBD1. Losses at the gene ends were 8 bases for V and 2 bases for J; bases not matched to a gene: 3. The CDR3 contains 11 residues. The germline V gene has CDR1 DFQATT and CDR2 SNEGSKA (reference sequence). CDR3 nucleotides: TGCAGTTGGGACAGCACCTACGAGCAGTACTTC. Its translation is CSWDSTYEQYF.